Presented here are 32 T cell receptor beta chains from one specimen sequenced in a study of T cells in localized non-small cell lung cancer. Using immunoSEQ multiplex PCR, the repertoire was profiled, and TCRdb retains in-frame clones only, with some absent. The sample consists of under 70,000 clones, 70% to 90% of them appearing once. Sequencing was performed on peripheral blood, taken before any cancer treatment. These receptors were taken from a woman aged 40 to 75 with stage I lung adenocarcinoma.

The chain uses TRBV9 and TRBJ1-3; D might be TRBD1 (5 bases). Germline V gives CDR1 SGDLS, CDR2 YYNGEE. The CDR3 is 14 residues long. Trimming removed 3 bases from V and 2 bases from J, with 9 bases in between. The CDR3 nucleotides are TGTGCCAGCAGCGGCCCAGGGCCTGGAAACACCATATATTTT. Translating gives CASSGPGPGNTIYF.

The chain employs TRBV9 and TRBJ2-2; D remains unclear. The CDR3 runs 14 residues. Germline V gene sequence: CDR1 SGDLS, CDR2 YYNGEE. V lost 0 bases and J 4 bases, leaving 7 bases between the germline ends. The CDR3 DNA is TGTGCCAGCAGCGTAGTGGAGACCACCGGGGAGCTGTTTTTT. This gives the protein CASSVVETTGELFF.

The chain combines TRBV6-6 with TRBJ2-5, with D perhaps given as TRBD1 or TRBD2 (5 bases each). Germline V gene data show CDR1 as MNHNY and CDR2 as SVGAGI (reference sequence). The CDR3 loop spans 14 amino acids. Trimming took 1 base from V and 5 from J, leaving 11 bases between them. The DNA for the CDR3 is TGTGCCAGCAGTTACTTTCGGGGCGTGGAGACCCAGTACTTC. It is translated as CASSYFRGVETQYF.

The sample holds one count of this clone. The V gene is TRBV28, the J gene TRBJ1-2; 8 positions match TRBD1. The CDR3 has 15 amino acids. The junction had 15 bases not matched to a gene; V was cut back by 8 bases and J by 7 bases. Per germline, CDR1 MDHEN and CDR2 SYDVKM. The CDR3 sequence is CASDDRGTPVPGYTF. As DNA, the CDR3 is TGTGCCAGCGATGACAGGGGCACCCCGGTTCCTGGCTACACCTTC.

This chain connects TRBV5-1 to TRBJ2-7, with D perhaps assigned TRBD1 or TRBD2 (5 bases each). CDR1 SGHRS and CDR2 YFSETQ come from the germline V gene. Trimming removed 3 bases at V and 5 bases at J, with 24 bases between. This CDR3 region has 17 residues. CDR3 region: CASSSRQLGRQLNEQYF. The CDR3 DNA sequence: TGCGCCAGCAGCTCACGCCAACTGGGACGGCAACTCAACGAGCAGTACTTC.

V gene TRBV2 combines with J gene TRBJ2-3; D gene unclear. The CDR3 length is 15 residues. V was pared by 1 base and J by 0 bases, with 8 bases between. Looked up from germline, CDR1 is SNHLY and CDR2 is FYNNEI. The CDR3 DNA reads TGTGCCAGCAGTGAAGAGACAACTAGCACAGATACGCAGTATTTT. Translation: CASSEETTSTDTQYF.

The table lists this clone with a count of one. This chain uses TRBV5-1 with TRBJ2-1; no clear D. The germline V gene encodes CDR1 SGHRS and CDR2 YFSETQ. Trimming removed 0 bases at V and 6 bases at J, with 4 bases between. The CDR3 totals 12 residues. CDR3 region: CASSLGSNEQFF. The CDR3 coding sequence is TGCGCCAGCAGCTTGGGGAGCAATGAGCAGTTCTTC.

The rearrangement joins TRBV7-2 to TRBJ1-2; 9 nucleotides align to TRBD1. This CDR3 is 14 amino acids long. The J segment lost 4 bases and the V segment lost 5 bases, leaving 5 bases of the junction unmatched. The germline gives CDR1 SGHTA, CDR2 FQGNSA. CDR3 residues: CASSRTGEGYGYTF. The CDR3 region has the DNA TGTGCCAGCAGCCGGACAGGGGAGGGCTATGGCTACACCTTC.

The count of this clone is one. The gene calls are TRBV9 and TRBJ2-5, with 15 positions matching TRBD2. From germline, CDR1 is SGDLS and CDR2 YYNGEE. The CDR3 loop spans 18 amino acids. V was clipped by 3 bases and J by 5 bases; unmatched bases: 11. This CDR3 reads CASSEGTSGGPRWETQYF. Written as DNA, the CDR3 is TGTGCCAGCAGCGAGGGGACTAGCGGGGGGCCTAGGTGGGAGACCCAGTACTTC.

The chain employs TRBV6-5 and TRBJ2-3; 12 bases align to TRBD2. Germline CDR1 and CDR2: MNHEY and SVGAGI. V lost 6 bases and J lost 4; bases outside the gene matches: 8. The CDR3 contains 16 residues. The chain's CDR3 is CASSYRTSGNPDTQYF. In nucleotides, the CDR3 is TGTGCCAGCAGCTACCGGACTAGCGGGAATCCAGATACGCAGTATTTT.

Only a few counts were recorded for this clone. Because the CDR3 is missing its conserved closing phenylalanine or tryptophan, this is likely a read error. The DNA is omitted, as the CDR3 cannot be located on it reliably, and the CDR3 follows TCRdb's listing. The chain has TRBV28 and TRBJ2-3; TRBD1 is taken as the D call from the table, unchecked against the DNA. Looked up from germline, CDR1 is MDHEN and CDR2 is SYDVKM. The length of the CDR3 is 11 amino acids, counting both ends. The chain's CDR3 is CASSSPSNRVY.

This clone was detected only once. J is TRBJ2-3 and V is TRBV9; TRBD2 agrees at 13 bases. This CDR3 comprises 18 residues. With 4 bases clipped from V and 3 bases from J, the junction kept 11 bases outside the gene matches. Germline V gene data show CDR1 as SGDLS and CDR2 as YYNGEE. The CDR3 region is CASSPRLAGGSRTDTQYF. The DNA of the CDR3 is TGTGCCAGCAGCCCCAGACTAGCGGGGGGCTCTCGGACAGATACGCAGTATTTT.

The genes are TRBV4-3 and TRBJ2-7, with a possible D match to TRBD1 (6 bases). Between the trimmed V and J ends, which lost 4 bases and 5 bases, there was a span of 15 bases. CDR3 length: 14 amino acids. From germline, CDR1 is LGHNA and CDR2 YSLEER. The CDR3: CASSPFKGDDEQYF. The CDR3, as DNA: TGCGCCAGCAGCCCCTTTAAGGGGGACGACGAGCAGTACTTC.

J is TRBJ1-3 and V is TRBV29-1, with D perhaps matching TRBD1 (6 bases). There are 12 residues in the CDR3. From germline, CDR1 is SQVTM and CDR2 ANQGSEA. The germline V and J ends were trimmed by 3 bases and 4 bases, with 7 bases remaining between them. The CDR3 is CSVDRGGNTIYF. CDR3 sequence (DNA): TGCAGCGTTGACAGGGGAGGAAACACCATATATTTT.

The chain employs TRBV30 and TRBJ1-1; possible D gene TRBD1, 6 bases. Trimming left V 3 bases short and J 1 base short, with 15 bases between. The CDR3 totals 15 residues. Germline V gene data show CDR1 as GTSNPN and CDR2 as SVGIG (reference sequence). CDR3 nucleotides: TGTGCCTGGAGCTCAGGACAGCCTGGGAACACTGAAGCTTTCTTT. Protein product: CAWSSGQPGNTEAFF.

This clone has just one count. The chain recombines TRBV6-6 with TRBJ2-3; D remains unclear. From germline, CDR1 is MNHNY and CDR2 SVGAGI (reference sequence). Between the trimmed V and J ends, which lost 8 bases and 8 bases, there was a span of 5 bases. This CDR3 contains 9 residues. CDR3 residues: CASAVTQYF. CDR3 coding DNA: TGTGCCAGCGCAGTTACGCAGTATTTT.

The sample holds one count of this clone. The rearrangement links TRBV18 to TRBJ2-7; 8 bases match TRBD1. This CDR3 spans 14 amino acids. The germline V gene has CDR1 KGHSH and CDR2 LQKENI. The ends lost 3 bases at V and 0 bases at J; junction bases unmatched: 1. The CDR3 spells CASSPGQVSYEQYF. CDR3 DNA sequence: TGTGCCAGCTCACCGGGACAGGTCTCCTACGAGCAGTACTTC.

The J gene is TRBJ1-4, the V gene TRBV7-9; 7 bases match TRBD1. Germline V CDR1 and CDR2: SEHNR, FQNEAQ (reference sequence). CDR3 length equals 16 residues. V was pared by 5 bases and J by 5 bases, with 11 bases of the junction left unmatched. The CDR3 region is CASSVEAGTDNEKLFF. CDR3 sequence (DNA): TGTGCCAGCAGCGTAGAGGCCGGGACAGACAATGAAAAACTGTTTTTT.

The chain joins TRBV6-5 to TRBJ1-1; D is possibly TRBD1 (6 bases). The V gene lost 4 bases and the J gene lost 0 bases, with 15 bases spanning the gap. CDR1 is MNHEY, CDR2 SVGAGI, per germline. The CDR3 totals 16 residues. This CDR3 reads CASSFGGRALNTEAFF. CDR3 in DNA: TGTGCCAGCAGTTTCGGGGGCAGGGCCTTGAACACTGAAGCTTTCTTT.

In the case of this clone: The identical CDR3 is also encoded by other nucleotide sequences in the sample. The chain combines TRBV27 with TRBJ1-1; no firm D call. The V and J ends lost 3 bases and 1 base respectively, with 6 bases between them. In germline, CDR1 is MNHEY, CDR2 SMNVEV (reference sequence). CDR3 size: 13 residues. CDR3 loop: CASSFSGNTEAFF. Here the CDR3 DNA reads TGTGCCAGCAGTTTTTCGGGGAACACTGAAGCTTTCTTT.

J is TRBJ2-7 and V is TRBV25-1; tentatively, D is TRBD2 (6 bases). V lost 8 bases to trimming and J lost 4 bases, with 9 bases between them. The CDR3 sequence is 11 residues long. Germline V CDR1 and CDR2: MGHDK, SYGVNS. The CDR3 protein is CASRGVYEQYF. CDR3 in DNA: TGTGCCAGCCGCGGGGTATACGAGCAGTACTTC.

V and J are TRBV4-3 and TRBJ2-1, with TRBD1 as a possible D gene (7 bases). The length of the CDR3 is 15 residues. The germline V gene encodes CDR1 LGHNA and CDR2 YSLEER. Between the trimmed V and J ends, which lost 0 bases and 16 bases, there was a span of 22 bases. CDR3 nucleotides: TGCGCCAGCAGCCAAGAAAGGGGGGACAGCCGTTTAAGATTCTTC. Protein sequence: CASSQERGDSRLRFF.

The sample holds one count of this clone. J is TRBJ1-5 and V is TRBV19; no clear D gene. The CDR3 is 14 residues long. Germline CDR1 is LNHDA and CDR2 is SQIVND (reference sequence). Trimming shortened V by 3 bases and J by 2 bases, and 8 bases separated the two germline ends. As DNA, the CDR3 is TGTGCCAGTAGTATCCCCGGCGGCAATCAGCCCCAGCATTTT. Amino acids: CASSIPGGNQPQHF.

This clone is a singleton in its sample. The chain joins TRBV4-2 to TRBJ2-7; 11 nucleotides match TRBD2. The CDR3 runs to 17 residues. Germline-derived CDR1 and CDR2 are LGHNA and YNFKEQ. V gave up 5 bases and J gave up 1 base; unmatched junction bases: 10. The chain's CDR3 is CASSSLFGTSGSYEQYF. For the CDR3, the DNA is TGTGCCAGCAGCTCCCTGTTTGGGACTAGCGGTTCCTACGAGCAGTACTTC.

This clone occurred once. The chain has TRBV6-5 and TRBJ1-2; the D is unclear. This CDR3 spans 14 amino acids. CDR1 and CDR2 from the germline V gene are MNHEY and SVGAGI. Trimming cost V 0 bases and J 2 bases, with 7 bases left between them. CDR3 nucleotide sequence: TGTGCCAGCAGTTACTCGACACAAAACTATGGCTACACCTTC. Its protein product is CASSYSTQNYGYTF.

This rearrangement joins TRBV14 to TRBJ2-5, with D hard to call. This CDR3 spans 13 amino acids. The V end was cut by 2 bases, the J end by 2 bases, with 6 bases between. Germline V gene data show CDR1 as SGHDN and CDR2 as FVKESK. Here the CDR3 reads CASSQRVQETQYF. CDR3 in DNA: TGTGCCAGCAGCCAAAGGGTACAAGAGACCCAGTACTTC.

This chain uses TRBV6-5 with TRBJ1-3, with 8 bases aligning to TRBD1. CDR3 length equals 14 residues. From germline, CDR1 is MNHEY and CDR2 SVGAGI. V lost 5 bases and J lost 2; bases outside the gene matches: 2. The CDR3 sequence: CASSTTGAGNTIYF. CDR3 DNA: TGTGCCAGCAGTACGACAGGGGCTGGAAACACCATATATTTT.

This chain connects TRBV6-6 to TRBJ2-7; 11 nucleotides line up with TRBD2. Germline V gene data show CDR1 as MNHNY and CDR2 as SVGAGI (reference sequence). The CDR3 is 14 amino acids. With V trimmed by 5 bases and J by 7 bases, 7 bases remained unmatched. CDR3 coding DNA: TGTGCCAGCAGTACAAGACTAGCGGGGAATGAGCAGTACTTC. Protein product: CASSTRLAGNEQYF.

V and J are TRBV30 and TRBJ1-2; no clear D. CDR1 and CDR2 (germline): GTSNPN, SVGIG (reference sequence). This CDR3 is built from 13 residues. Between the trimmed V and J ends, which lost 2 bases and 7 bases, there was a span of 14 bases. CDR3 sequence: CAWSHTASRGYTF. CDR3 sequence (DNA): TGTGCCTGGAGTCACACAGCGTCTCGTGGCTACACCTTC.

The rearrangement joins TRBV5-1 to TRBJ1-3, with D maybe TRBD1 (5 bases). The CDR3 runs to 16 residues. Germline CDR1 reads SGHRS; CDR2 reads YFSETQ. V was cut by 4 bases and J by 0 bases, with 14 bases left in between. In nucleotides, the CDR3 is TGCGCCAGCAGCCCGGATGGTAGGGGCTCTGGAAACACCATATATTTT. Its protein is CASSPDGRGSGNTIYF.

The chain links TRBV7-2 to TRBJ2-3; 8 nucleotides line up with TRBD1. Losses at the gene ends were 7 bases for V and 2 bases for J; bases not matched to a gene: 5. This CDR3 is 14 amino acids long. The V gene's germline CDR1 is SGHTA and CDR2 FQGNSA. In DNA form, the CDR3 reads TGTGCCAGCATCCCGGACAGGGTCACAGATACGCAGTATTTT. This sequence encodes CASIPDRVTDTQYF.

The CDR3 loop is CASSPPDGGGEQYF. The CDR3 DNA follows: TGTGCCAGCTCACCACCGGATGGGGGGGGCGAGCAGTACTTC. The chain uses TRBV18 and TRBJ2-7, with 7 nucleotides matching TRBD2. Germline-derived CDR1 and CDR2 are KGHSH and LQKENI. This CDR3 is 14 amino acids long. Germline trimming cut 0 bases from V and 6 bases from J; bases unmatched to any gene: 5. Drawing the rest from reference TRBV18 and TRBJ2-7, the complete variable domain is NAGVMQNPRHLVRRRGQEARLRCSPMKGHSHVYWYRQLPEEGLKFMVYLQKENIIDESGMPKERFSAEFPKEGPSILRIQQVVRGDSAAYFCASSPPDGGGEQYFGPGTRLTVT.